The rows below give T cell receptor beta chains drawn from one sample of a study of blood T cell repertoires in COVID-19. Method: immunoSEQ multiplex PCR; TCRdb's copy keeps in-frame clones and lacks some. The data contain 80,000 to 100,000 clones, approximately 87% of them singletons. Material: peripheral blood. Every receptor here comes from a human donor with active COVID-19. The donor label of this sample is uncertain. Each CDR3 is given with its conserved first and last residue. The D gene is left open where the match is weak. Rows give clone size only sometimes, using once, few, many, or a class for an expanded clone.

TRBV7-6	TRBJ1-2	NA	15	NA	CASSSIPGSAYGYTF	TGTGCCAGCAGCTCAATTCCGGGATCTGCATATGGCTACACCTTC
TRBV6-1	TRBJ2-7	NA	16	TRBD1	CASSEEDRGRRYEQYF	TGTGCCAGCAGTGAAGAAGACAGGGGGCGCCGGTACGAGCAGTACTTC
TRBV7-2	TRBJ2-7	once	14	TRBD1	CASSLEGQSYEQYF	TGTGCCAGCAGCTTAGAGGGACAGAGCTACGAGCAGTACTTC
TRBV2	TRBJ2-3	NA	15	TRBD2	CASRDLAGAADTQYF	TGTGCCAGCAGAGATCTAGCGGGGGCCGCAGATACGCAGTATTTT
TRBV19	TRBJ2-7	NA	15	TRBD1	CASSISETGVSEQYF	TGTGCCAGTAGTATTTCAGAGACAGGGGTCAGCGAGCAGTACTTC
TRBV7-6	TRBJ2-3	NA	18	TRBD2	CASSLALSPSGGSDTQYF	TGTGCCAGCAGCTTAGCGCTAAGTCCTAGCGGGGGATCAGATACGCAGTATTTT
TRBV3-1/TRBV3-2	TRBJ1-1	NA	15	NA	CASSTRQFMNTEAFF	TGTGCCAGCAGCACCAGACAGTTCATGAACACTGAAGCTTTCTTT
TRBV18	TRBJ2-7	NA	15	TRBD1	CASSPPEGAAYEQYF	TGTGCCAGCTCACCCCCAGAGGGGGCGGCCTACGAGCAGTACTTC
TRBV7-2	TRBJ2-3	NA	17	TRBD2	CASSSVGGGGSTDTQYF	TGTGCCAGCAGCTCTGTTGGGGGCGGGGGGTCCACAGATACGCAGTATTTT
TRBV11-2	TRBJ1-4	NA	15	NA	CASSLNRRVNEKLFF	TGTGCCAGCAGTCTGAATAGGAGGGTTAATGAAAAACTGTTTTTT
TRBV14	TRBJ2-7	NA	14	NA	CASSQMGGLHEQYF	TGTGCCAGCAGCCAAATGGGGGGGCTTCACGAGCAGTACTTC
TRBV4-3	TRBJ1-6	once	16	TRBD1	CASSQGGRGLSSPLHF	TGCGCCAGCAGCCAAGGGGGCAGGGGGCTTAGTTCACCCCTCCACTTT
TRBV19	TRBJ1-1	NA	14	NA	CASSTLPRNTEAFF	TGTGCCAGTAGTACACTACCTAGGAACACTGAAGCTTTCTTT